Listed here are 6 T cell receptor beta chains from one sample, sequenced in a study of T-cell memory formation after mild COVID-19. Each CDR3 protein gets one entry after TCRdb re-called the 5' RACE reads with MiXCR. The table includes 550,000 to 600,000 distinct CDR3 sequences, about 20% detected once. What was sequenced was PBMCs or a T cell subset sorted from them (not recorded which). These receptors came from an adult woman who had mild COVID-19 (a few samples of this study predate the infection). Cell type and time point are not known.

The chain carries TRBV7-2 and TRBJ2-1; D is possibly TRBD1 or TRBD2 (5 bases each). Per germline, CDR1 SGHTA and CDR2 FQGNSA. The CDR3 is 13 amino acids. The V end was cut by 1 base, the J end by 10 bases, with 11 bases between. Here the CDR3 reads CASSLGGWREQFF. The CDR3 DNA reads as TGTGCCAGCAGCTTAGGGGGCTGGAGGGAGCAGTTCTTC.

This clonotype was detected a few times. V is TRBV20-1 and J is TRBJ1-5; maybe TRBD1 (5 bases). The ends were cut back, 6 bases at V and 6 bases at J, with 15 bases in the middle. The length of the CDR3 is 13 residues. Germline assignment: CDR1 DFQATT and CDR2 SNEGSKA (reference sequence). The CDR3, as DNA: TGCAGTGCCACCGGGGTGAGGGGTCAGCCCCAGCATTTT. This codes for CSATGVRGQPQHF.

This clonotype has just a few counts. The V gene is TRBV7-2, the J gene TRBJ1-1, with a possible D match to TRBD1 (5 bases). Germline CDR1 SGHTA, CDR2 FQGNSA. The V gene lost 2 bases and the J gene lost 7 bases, with 11 bases spanning the gap. The CDR3 contains 13 residues. CDR3 nucleotides: TGTGCCAGCAGCTTACAGGGTGGTGATGAAGCTTTCTTT. Encoded protein: CASSLQGGDEAFF.

This clonotype was counted only a few times. The V call is TRBV20-1, the J call TRBJ1-3; the match to TRBD1 covers 12 bases. The V and J ends lost 6 bases and 4 bases, in that order; junction bases with no gene match: 13. Germline CDR1 reads DFQATT; CDR2 reads SNEGSKA (reference sequence). The CDR3 runs to 17 residues. The CDR3 region has the DNA TGCAGTGCGCTAGCTAGGGGACAGGGGGCGTCGGGAAACACCATATATTTT. This gives the protein CSALARGQGASGNTIYF.

The CDR3 sequence: CASSWTGGSYEQYF. Here the CDR3 DNA reads TGTGCCAGCAGTTGGACAGGGGGCTCCTACGAGCAGTACTTC. This chain joins TRBV2 and TRBJ2-7; 10 nucleotides align to TRBD1. Germline V gene sequence: CDR1 SNHLY, CDR2 FYNNEI. CDR3 length: 14 amino acids. J gave up 0 bases and V 5 bases, and 1 base lay outside the gene matches.

This clonotype was counted between two and nine times. V and J are TRBV12-3 or TRBV12-4 and TRBJ1-5; D ambiguous. V dropped 5 bases and J dropped 9 bases, with 23 bases sitting between them. The CDR3 is made up of 16 amino acids. CDR3 region: CASSPHGSAAGTPQHF. CDR3 nucleotides: TGTGCCAGCAGTCCCCACGGCTCAGCAGCGGGTACGCCCCAGCATTTT.